This T cell receptor beta chain was found in a study of OX40 agonist ivuxolimab in advanced cancers. At the level of the study: Patients got intravenous ivuxolimab at 0.01 to 10 mg/kg every 2 weeks. The dose-escalation cohort had hepatocellular carcinoma, melanoma, renal cell or head and neck cancer.

Only in-frame clones appear in the TCRdb table, and some are missing; sequencing was by immunoSEQ multiplex PCR. Here the sample spans 35,000 to 40,000 clones, around 92% being singletons. The CDR3 is made up of 15 amino acids. The V and J ends lost 5 bases and 4 bases, in that order; junction bases with no gene match: 4. Looked up from germline, CDR1 is MNHEY and CDR2 is SVGAGI. Comment on this clone: Antigen unknown.

General study findings and limits: The mean number of expanded clones was higher in CD8+ T cells than in CD4+. Still undetermined is the antigen specificity of the expanded peripheral T cells.

Sequenced here: CD4+ or CD8+ T cells sorted from blood, sampled in a trial of the OX40 agonist ivuxolimab. This sequence originates from an adult with an advanced solid tumor such as melanoma, head and neck, liver or kidney cancer. The V and J genes are TRBV6-5 and TRBJ2-1; 11 bases map to TRBD2. CDR3: CASSNLAGGYNEQFF. CDR3 bases: TGTGCCAGCAGTAATCTAGCGGGAGGATACAATGAGCAGTTCTTC.